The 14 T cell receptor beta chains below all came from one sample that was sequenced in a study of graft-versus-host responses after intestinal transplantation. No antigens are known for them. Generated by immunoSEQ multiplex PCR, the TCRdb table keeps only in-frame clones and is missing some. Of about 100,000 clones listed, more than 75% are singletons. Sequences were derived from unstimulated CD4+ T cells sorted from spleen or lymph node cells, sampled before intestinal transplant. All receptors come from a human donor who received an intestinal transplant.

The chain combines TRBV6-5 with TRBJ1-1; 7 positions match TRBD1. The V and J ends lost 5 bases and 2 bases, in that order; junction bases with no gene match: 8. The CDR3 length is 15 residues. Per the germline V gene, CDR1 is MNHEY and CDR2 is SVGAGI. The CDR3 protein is CASSASYRGNTEAFF. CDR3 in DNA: TGTGCCAGCAGTGCGTCCTACAGGGGCAACACTGAAGCTTTCTTT.

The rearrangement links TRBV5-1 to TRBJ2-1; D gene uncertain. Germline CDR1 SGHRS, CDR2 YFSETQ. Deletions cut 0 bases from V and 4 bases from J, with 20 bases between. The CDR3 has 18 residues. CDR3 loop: CASSLEPVLASLYNEQFF. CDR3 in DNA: TGCGCCAGCAGCTTGGAGCCAGTTTTAGCAAGCTTATACAATGAGCAGTTCTTC.

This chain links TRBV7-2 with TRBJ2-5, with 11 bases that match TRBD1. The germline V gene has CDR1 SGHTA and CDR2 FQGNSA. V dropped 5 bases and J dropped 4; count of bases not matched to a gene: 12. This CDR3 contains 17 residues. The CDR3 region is CASSQGQGANRGETQYF. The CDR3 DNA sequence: TGTGCCAGCAGCCAAGGACAGGGGGCGAATCGGGGAGAGACCCAGTACTTC.

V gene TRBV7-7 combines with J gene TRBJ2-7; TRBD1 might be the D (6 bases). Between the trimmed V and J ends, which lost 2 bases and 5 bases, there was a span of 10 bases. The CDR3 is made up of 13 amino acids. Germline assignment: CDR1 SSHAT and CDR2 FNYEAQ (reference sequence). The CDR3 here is CASSLNRDDEQYF. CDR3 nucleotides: TGTGCCAGCAGCTTAAACAGGGATGACGAGCAGTACTTC. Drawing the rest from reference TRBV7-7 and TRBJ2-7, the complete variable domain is GAGVSQSPRYKVTKRGQDVTLRCDPISSHATLYWYQQALGQGPEFLTYFNYEAQPDKSGLPSDRFSAERPEGSISTLTIQRTEQRDSAMYRCASSLNRDDEQYFGPGTRLTVT.

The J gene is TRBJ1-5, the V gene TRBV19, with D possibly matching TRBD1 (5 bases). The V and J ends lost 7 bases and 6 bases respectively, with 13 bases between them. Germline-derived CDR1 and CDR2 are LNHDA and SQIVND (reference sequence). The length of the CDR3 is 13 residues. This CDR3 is CASTGPWSQPQHF. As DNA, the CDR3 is TGTGCCAGTACGGGACCCTGGAGTCAGCCCCAGCATTTT.

The DNA for the CDR3 is TGCGCCAGCAGTGAGTCAACCCTCGATCAGCCCCAGCATTTT. This gives the protein CASSESTLDQPQHF. The V call is TRBV10-2, the J call TRBJ1-5, with no clear D. V was trimmed by 0 bases and J by 5 bases, leaving 8 bases between them. The CDR3 runs 14 residues. Per the germline V gene, CDR1 is WSHSY and CDR2 is SAAADI.

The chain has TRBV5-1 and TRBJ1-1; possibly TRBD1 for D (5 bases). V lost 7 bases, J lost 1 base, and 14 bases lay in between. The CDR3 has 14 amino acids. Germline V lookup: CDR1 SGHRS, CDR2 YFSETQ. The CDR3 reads CASAWGGENTEAFF. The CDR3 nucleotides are TGCGCCAGCGCATGGGGGGGAGAGAACACTGAAGCTTTCTTT.

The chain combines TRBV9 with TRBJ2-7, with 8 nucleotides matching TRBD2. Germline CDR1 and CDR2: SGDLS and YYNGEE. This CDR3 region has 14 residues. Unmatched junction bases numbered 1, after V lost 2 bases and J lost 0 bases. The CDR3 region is CASSVSGNSYEQYF. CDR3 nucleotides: TGTGCCAGCAGCGTTAGCGGGAACTCCTACGAGCAGTACTTC.

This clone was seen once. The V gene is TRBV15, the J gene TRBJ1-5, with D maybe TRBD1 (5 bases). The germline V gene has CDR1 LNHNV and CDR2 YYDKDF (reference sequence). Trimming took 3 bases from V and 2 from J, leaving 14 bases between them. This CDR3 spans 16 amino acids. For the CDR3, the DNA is TGTGCCACCAGCAGCGACAGCTCGGGGGGCAATCAGCCCCAGCATTTT. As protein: CATSSDSSGGNQPQHF.

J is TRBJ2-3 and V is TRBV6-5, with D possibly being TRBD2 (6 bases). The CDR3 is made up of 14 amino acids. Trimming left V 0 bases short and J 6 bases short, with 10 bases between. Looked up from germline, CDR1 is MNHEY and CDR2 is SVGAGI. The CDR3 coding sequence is TGTGCCAGCAGTTACTCGGGACTGGATGATACGCAGTATTTT. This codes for CASSYSGLDDTQYF.

The CDR3 region has the DNA TGTGCCGCCGCCGGGACAGGGGCCTACGAGCAGTACTTC. This codes for CAAAGTGAYEQYF. The V call is TRBV10-3, the J call TRBJ2-7; 10 positions agree with TRBD1. The CDR3 length is 13 residues. In germline, CDR1 is ENHRY, CDR2 SYGVKD. The V gene end was trimmed by 11 bases and the J gene end by 2 bases; junction bases not matched to a gene: 6.

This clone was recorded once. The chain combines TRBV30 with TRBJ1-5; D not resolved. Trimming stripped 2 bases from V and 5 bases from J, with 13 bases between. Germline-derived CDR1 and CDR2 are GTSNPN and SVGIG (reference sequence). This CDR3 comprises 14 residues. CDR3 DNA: TGTGCCTGGAGTCTTATGGGGTGGGATCAGCCCCAGCATTTT. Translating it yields CAWSLMGWDQPQHF.

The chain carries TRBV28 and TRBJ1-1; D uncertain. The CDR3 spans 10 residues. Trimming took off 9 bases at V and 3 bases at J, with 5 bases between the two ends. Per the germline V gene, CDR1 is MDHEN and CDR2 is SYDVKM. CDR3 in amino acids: CASWDTEAFF. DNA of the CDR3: TGTGCCAGTTGGGACACTGAAGCTTTCTTT. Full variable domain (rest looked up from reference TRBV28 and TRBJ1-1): DVKVTQSSRYLVKRTGEKVFLECVQDMDHENMFWYRQDPGLGLRLIYFSYDVKMKEKGDIPEGYSVSREKKERFSLILESASTNQTSMYLCASWDTEAFFGQGTRLTVV.

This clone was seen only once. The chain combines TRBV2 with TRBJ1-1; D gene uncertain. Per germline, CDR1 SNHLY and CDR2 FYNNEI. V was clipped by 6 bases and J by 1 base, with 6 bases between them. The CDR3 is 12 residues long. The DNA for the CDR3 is TGTGCCAGCAGCACACCGAACACTGAAGCTTTCTTT. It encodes CASSTPNTEAFF.